This passage covers 4 T cell receptor beta chains from one sample sequenced in a study of shared clonotypes between healthy human individuals. Clones were read by immunoSEQ multiplex PCR, and TCRdb kept only the in-frame ones, dropping some. The sample contains about 1.5 million clones, around 98% of which appear only once. Specimen: naive CD4+ T cells sorted from blood. Subset defined: CD45RA+ positively selected. These receptors were obtained from a man younger than 45 in good health.

This clone came up once. This chain joins TRBV2 and TRBJ2-2, with no clear D. V was pared by 3 bases and J by 6 bases, with 11 bases between. The germline V gene has CDR1 SNHLY and CDR2 FYNNEI. The CDR3 totals 14 residues. The CDR3 DNA sequence: TGTGCCAGCAGTGATCTCTATCGGCCCGGGGAGCTGTTTTTT. Residues: CASSDLYRPGELFF.

The chain joins TRBV28 to TRBJ2-7; D is ambiguous. Germline CDR1 and CDR2: MDHEN and SYDVKM. V lost 3 bases and J lost 0, with 6 bases in between. The CDR3 runs 13 residues. The CDR3 region has the DNA TGTGCCAGCAGTTTCCTCCTCTCCTACGAGCAGTACTTC. Translated, it gives CASSFLLSYEQYF.

The genes are TRBV10-3 and TRBJ2-1; 12 bases line up with TRBD2. Germline V gene lookup returns CDR1 ENHRY and CDR2 SYGVKD. J was trimmed by 5 bases and V by 3 bases; bases with no gene match: 8. The CDR3 extends over 17 amino acids. CDR3 sequence: CAISDTLAGGTHNEQFF. The CDR3, as DNA: TGTGCCATCAGTGATACACTAGCGGGAGGAACCCACAATGAGCAGTTCTTC.

The genes are TRBV15 and TRBJ2-1, with D possibly being TRBD1 (6 bases). The germline gives CDR1 LNHNV, CDR2 YYDKDF (reference sequence). The CDR3 loop spans 15 amino acids. V was cut by 1 base and J by 4 bases, with 11 bases left in between. Written as DNA, the CDR3 is TGTGCCACCAGCAGAGCCCCCGACAGGTACAATGAGCAGTTCTTC. Residues: CATSRAPDRYNEQFF.